One sample yielded the 2 T cell receptor beta chains listed below, sequenced in a study of T cells in Graves' hyperthyroidism and ophthalmopathy. RNA transcripts served as the template for amplifying TCR beta CDR3 regions. The HTBI primer set drove a first-round RT-PCR of the TCR CDR3. One entry per CDR3 protein results from TCRdb running MiXCR on the multiplex PCR reads. The sample consists of fewer than 650,000 distinct CDR3 sequences, more than 13% of them appearing once. The sequenced material came from blood. Every receptor here comes from a woman younger than 30 with Graves' ophthalmopathy.

This clonotype was seen more than once but under ten times. The chain has TRBV14 and TRBJ2-3; 11 bases match TRBD2. The CDR3 is 18 residues long. Losses at the gene ends were 0 bases for V and 0 bases for J; bases not matched to a gene: 5. Germline lookup yields CDR1 SGHDN and CDR2 FVKESK. The CDR3 here is CASSQDWTSGPSTDTQYF. CDR3 coding DNA: TGTGCCAGCAGCCAAGATTGGACTAGCGGGCCTAGCACAGATACGCAGTATTTT. Filled out from reference TRBV14 and TRBJ2-3, the complete variable domain reads EAGVTQFPSHSVIEKGQTVTLRCDPISGHDNLYWYRRVMGKEIKFLLHFVKESKQDESGMPNNRFLAERTGGTYSTLKVQPAELEDSGVYFCASSQDWTSGPSTDTQYFGPGTRLTVL.

V is TRBV28 and J is TRBJ2-5; 12 bases agree with TRBD2. In germline, CDR1 is MDHEN, CDR2 SYDVKM. Unmatched junction bases numbered 11, after V lost 4 bases and J lost 5 bases. This CDR3 contains 17 residues. The CDR3 DNA sequence: TGTGCCAGCAGTTCAGAGACTAGCGGGAGAGGTGGGGAGACCCAGTACTTC. Protein product: CASSSETSGRGGETQYF.